The subject of this entry is one TCR beta chain. Its cognate antigen is unknown. Method: immunoSEQ multiplex PCR; TCRdb's copy keeps in-frame clones and lacks some. The sample yields 200,000 to 300,000 clones, 87% seen once. The data stem from a study of cytomegalovirus exposure and HLA in healthy donors. In the study overall: The roughly 120 validation repertoires and the roughly 700 first-cohort repertoires shared a platform, a later analysis reported.

Germline V lookup: CDR1 MNHEY, CDR2 SVGAGI. The CDR3 has 15 residues. The V segment lost 4 bases and the J segment 0 bases; nucleotides outside the gene matches: 2. Study-wide findings and caveats: Reported results showed that the classifier diagnosed cytomegalovirus status with high specificity and sensitivity. Among TCR beta chains, those listed as cytomegalovirus-associated numbered some 170.

Separate from the roughly 720-subject first cohort was the approximately 130-subject validation cohort, to which the donors belonged. The receptor was isolated from a man between 18 and 29 years old in good health and CMV-seropositive. Sequenced: PBMCs. This chain links TRBV6-5 with TRBJ2-7, with 11 bases lining up with TRBD2. The CDR3 sequence is CASSLAGGSSYEQYF. CDR3 DNA: TGTGCCAGCAGTTTAGCGGGAGGGAGCTCCTACGAGCAGTACTTC.